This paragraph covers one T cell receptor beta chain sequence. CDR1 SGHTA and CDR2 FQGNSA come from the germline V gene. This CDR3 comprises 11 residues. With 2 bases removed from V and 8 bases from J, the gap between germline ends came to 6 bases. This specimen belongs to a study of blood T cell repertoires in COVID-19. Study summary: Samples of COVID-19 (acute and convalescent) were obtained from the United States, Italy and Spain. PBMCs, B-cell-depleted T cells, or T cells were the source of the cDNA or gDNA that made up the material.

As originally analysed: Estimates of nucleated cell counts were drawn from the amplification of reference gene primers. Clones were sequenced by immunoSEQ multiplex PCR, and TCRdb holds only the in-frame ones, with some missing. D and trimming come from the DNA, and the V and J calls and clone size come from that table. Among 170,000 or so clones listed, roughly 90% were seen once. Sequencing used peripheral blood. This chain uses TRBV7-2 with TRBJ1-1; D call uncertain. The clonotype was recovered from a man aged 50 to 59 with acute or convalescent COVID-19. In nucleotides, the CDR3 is TGTGCCAGCAGCTTACGCCGGGAAGCTTTCTTT. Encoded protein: CASSLRREAFF.